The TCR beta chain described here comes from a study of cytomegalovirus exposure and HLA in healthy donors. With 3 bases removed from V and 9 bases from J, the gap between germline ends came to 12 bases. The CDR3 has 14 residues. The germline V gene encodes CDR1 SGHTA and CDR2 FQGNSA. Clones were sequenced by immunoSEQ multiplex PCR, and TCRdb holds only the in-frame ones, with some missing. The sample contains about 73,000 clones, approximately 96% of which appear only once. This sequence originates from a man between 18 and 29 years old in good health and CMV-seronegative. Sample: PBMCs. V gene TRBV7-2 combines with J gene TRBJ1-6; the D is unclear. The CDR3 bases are TGTGCCAGCAGCTTGGGAGGTAGCGGTTCACCCCTCCACTTT. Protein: CASSLGGSGSPLHF.